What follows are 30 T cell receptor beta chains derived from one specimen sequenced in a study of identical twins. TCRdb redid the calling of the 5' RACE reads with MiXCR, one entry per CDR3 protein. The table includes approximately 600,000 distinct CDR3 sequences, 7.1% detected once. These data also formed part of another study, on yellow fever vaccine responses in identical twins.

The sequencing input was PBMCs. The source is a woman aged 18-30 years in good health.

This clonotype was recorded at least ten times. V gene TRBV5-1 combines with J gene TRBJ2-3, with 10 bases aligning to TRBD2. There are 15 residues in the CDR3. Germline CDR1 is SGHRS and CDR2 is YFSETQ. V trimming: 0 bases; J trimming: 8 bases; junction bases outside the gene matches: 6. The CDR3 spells CASSLEGTSVATQYF. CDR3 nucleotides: TGCGCCAGCAGCTTGGAGGGGACTAGCGTCGCTACGCAGTATTTT.

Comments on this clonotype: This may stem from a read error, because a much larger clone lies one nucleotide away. The CDR3 coding sequence is TGCAGCGTTGGAGGGACAGGCTATGAGCAGTTCTTC. Its protein product is CSVGGTGYEQFF. V usage is TRBV29-1 and J usage is TRBJ2-1, with TRBD1 identical over 8 bases. The CDR3 loop spans 12 amino acids. V lost 4 bases, J lost 8 bases, and 4 bases stayed unmatched. The germline V gene encodes CDR1 SQVTM and CDR2 ANQGSEA.

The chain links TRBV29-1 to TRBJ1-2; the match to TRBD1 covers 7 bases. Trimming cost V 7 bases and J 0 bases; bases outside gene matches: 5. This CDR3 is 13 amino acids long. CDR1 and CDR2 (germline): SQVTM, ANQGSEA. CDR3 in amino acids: CSAGQAANYGYTF. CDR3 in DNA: TGCAGCGCCGGACAGGCCGCTAACTATGGCTACACCTTC.

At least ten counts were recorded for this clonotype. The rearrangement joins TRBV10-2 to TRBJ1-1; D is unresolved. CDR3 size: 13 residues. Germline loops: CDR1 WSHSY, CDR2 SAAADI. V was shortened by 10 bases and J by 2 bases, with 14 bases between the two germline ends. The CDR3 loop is CATQPGINTEAFF. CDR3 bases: TGCGCCACTCAGCCCGGGATAAACACTGAAGCTTTCTTT.

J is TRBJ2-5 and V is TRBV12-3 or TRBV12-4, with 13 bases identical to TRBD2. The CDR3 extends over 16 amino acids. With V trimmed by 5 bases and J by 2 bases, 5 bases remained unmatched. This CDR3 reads CASSAGLAGSQETQYF. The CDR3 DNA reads TGTGCCAGCAGTGCGGGACTAGCGGGGTCACAAGAGACCCAGTACTTC.

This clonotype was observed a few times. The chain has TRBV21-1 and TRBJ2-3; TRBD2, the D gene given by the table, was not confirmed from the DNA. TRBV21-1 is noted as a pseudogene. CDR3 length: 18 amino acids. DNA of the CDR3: TGTGCCAGCAGCAAAGTTAGTGGGACTAGCGGCCCGGGGGATACGCAGTATTTT. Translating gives CASSKVSGTSGPGDTQYF.

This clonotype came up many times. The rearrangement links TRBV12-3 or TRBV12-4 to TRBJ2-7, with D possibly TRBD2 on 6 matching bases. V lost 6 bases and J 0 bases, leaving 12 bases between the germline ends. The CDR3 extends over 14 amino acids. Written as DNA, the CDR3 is TGTGCCAGCAGCCGAGGGAGGCCCTCCTACGAGCAGTACTTC. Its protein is CASSRGRPSYEQYF.

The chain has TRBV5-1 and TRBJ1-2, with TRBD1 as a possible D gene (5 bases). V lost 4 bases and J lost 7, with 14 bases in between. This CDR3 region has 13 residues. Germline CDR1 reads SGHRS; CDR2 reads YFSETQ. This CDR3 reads CASSPRGWGGYTF. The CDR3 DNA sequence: TGCGCCAGCAGCCCCCGGGGGTGGGGTGGCTACACCTTC.

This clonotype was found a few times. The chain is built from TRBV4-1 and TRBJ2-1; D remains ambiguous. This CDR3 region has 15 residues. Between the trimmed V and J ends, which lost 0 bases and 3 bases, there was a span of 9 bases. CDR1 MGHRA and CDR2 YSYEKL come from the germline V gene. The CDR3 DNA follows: TGCGCCAGCAGCCAAGAGGTATACGACTACAATGAGCAGTTCTTC. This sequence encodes CASSQEVYDYNEQFF.

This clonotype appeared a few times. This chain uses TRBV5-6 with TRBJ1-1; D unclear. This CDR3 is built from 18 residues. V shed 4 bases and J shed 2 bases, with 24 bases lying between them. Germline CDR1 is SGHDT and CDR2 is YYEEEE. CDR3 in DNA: TGTGCCAGCAGCCCGGTCCGACATCTGCGGCATACTAACACTGAAGCTTTCTTT. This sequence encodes CASSPVRHLRHTNTEAFF.

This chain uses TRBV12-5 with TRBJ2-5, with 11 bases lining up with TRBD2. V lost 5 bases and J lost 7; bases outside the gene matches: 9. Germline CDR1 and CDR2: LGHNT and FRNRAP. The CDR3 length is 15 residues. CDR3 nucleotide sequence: TGTGCTAGTGGTATAGGCAGGGGGACTAGCGGGACCCAGTACTTC. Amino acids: CASGIGRGTSGTQYF.

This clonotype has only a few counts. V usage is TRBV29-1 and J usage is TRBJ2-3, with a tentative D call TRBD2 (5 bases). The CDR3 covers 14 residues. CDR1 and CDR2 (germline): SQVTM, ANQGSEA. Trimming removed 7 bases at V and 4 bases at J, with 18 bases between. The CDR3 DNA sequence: TGCAGCGCCCCTGTTTGGGGAGAAGCAGATACGCAGTATTTT. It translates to CSAPVWGEADTQYF.

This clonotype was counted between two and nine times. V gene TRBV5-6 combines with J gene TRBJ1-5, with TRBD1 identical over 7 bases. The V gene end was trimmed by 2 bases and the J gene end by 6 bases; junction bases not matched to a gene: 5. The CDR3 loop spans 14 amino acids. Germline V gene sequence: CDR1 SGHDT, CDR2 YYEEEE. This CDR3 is CASSLDRAIQPQHF. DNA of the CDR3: TGTGCCAGCAGCTTAGACAGGGCGATTCAGCCCCAGCATTTT.

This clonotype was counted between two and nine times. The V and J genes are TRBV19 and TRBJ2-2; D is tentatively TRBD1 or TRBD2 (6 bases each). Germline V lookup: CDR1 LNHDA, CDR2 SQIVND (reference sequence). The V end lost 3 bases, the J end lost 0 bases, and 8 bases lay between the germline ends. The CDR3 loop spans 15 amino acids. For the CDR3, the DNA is TGTGCCAGTAGTATGGGGGGCGCGAACACCGGGGAGCTGTTTTTT. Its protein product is CASSMGGANTGELFF.

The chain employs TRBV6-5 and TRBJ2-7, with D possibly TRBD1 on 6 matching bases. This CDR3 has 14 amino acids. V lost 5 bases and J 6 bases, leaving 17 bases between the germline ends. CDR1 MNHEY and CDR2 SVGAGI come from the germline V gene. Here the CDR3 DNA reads TGTGCCAGCAGTGCCTCGACCCAAGGGGGCGAGCAGTACTTC. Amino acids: CASSASTQGGEQYF.

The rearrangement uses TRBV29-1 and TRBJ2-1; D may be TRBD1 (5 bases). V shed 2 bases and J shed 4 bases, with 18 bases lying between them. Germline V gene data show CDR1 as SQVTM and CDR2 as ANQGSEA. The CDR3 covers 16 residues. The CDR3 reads CSVEFWGSKDYNEQFF. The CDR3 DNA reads TGCAGCGTTGAATTTTGGGGCTCTAAAGATTACAATGAGCAGTTCTTC.

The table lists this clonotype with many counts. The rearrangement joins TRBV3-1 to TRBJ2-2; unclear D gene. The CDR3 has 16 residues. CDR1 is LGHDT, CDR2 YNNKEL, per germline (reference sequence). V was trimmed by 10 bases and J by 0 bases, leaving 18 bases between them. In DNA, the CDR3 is TGTGCCACCGCCGGACCACTGCGTGCGAACACCGGGGAGCTGTTTTTT. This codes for CATAGPLRANTGELFF.

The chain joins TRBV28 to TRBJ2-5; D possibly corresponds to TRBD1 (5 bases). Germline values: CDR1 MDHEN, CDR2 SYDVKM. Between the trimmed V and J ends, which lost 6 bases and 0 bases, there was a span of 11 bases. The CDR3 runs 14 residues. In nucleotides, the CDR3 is TGTGCCAGCAGAAGGGGCCCGTACCAAGAGACCCAGTACTTC. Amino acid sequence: CASRRGPYQETQYF. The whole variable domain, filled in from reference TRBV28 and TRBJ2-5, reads DVKVTQSSRYLVKRTGEKVFLECVQDMDHENMFWYRQDPGLGLRLIYFSYDVKMKEKGDIPEGYSVSREKKERFSLILESASTNQTSMYLCASRRGPYQETQYFGPGTRLLVL.

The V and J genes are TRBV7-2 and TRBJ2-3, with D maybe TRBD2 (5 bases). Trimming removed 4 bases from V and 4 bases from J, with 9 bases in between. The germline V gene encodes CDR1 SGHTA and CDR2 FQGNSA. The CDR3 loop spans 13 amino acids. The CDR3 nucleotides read TGTGCCAGCAGCTGGCTCGGGGCAGATACGCAGTATTTT. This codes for CASSWLGADTQYF.

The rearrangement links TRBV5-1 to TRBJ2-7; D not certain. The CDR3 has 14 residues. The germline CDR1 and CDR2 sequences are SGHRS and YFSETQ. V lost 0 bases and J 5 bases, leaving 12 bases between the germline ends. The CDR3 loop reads CASSLASGSDEQYF. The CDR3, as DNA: TGCGCCAGCAGCTTGGCCTCCGGCTCGGACGAGCAGTACTTC.

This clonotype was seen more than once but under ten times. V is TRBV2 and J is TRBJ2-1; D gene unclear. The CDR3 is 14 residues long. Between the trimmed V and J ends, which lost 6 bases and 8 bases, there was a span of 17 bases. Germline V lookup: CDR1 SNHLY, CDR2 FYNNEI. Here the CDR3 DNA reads TGTGCCAGCAGCCGCACTGGATTGAAACATGAGCAGTTCTTC. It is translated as CASSRTGLKHEQFF.

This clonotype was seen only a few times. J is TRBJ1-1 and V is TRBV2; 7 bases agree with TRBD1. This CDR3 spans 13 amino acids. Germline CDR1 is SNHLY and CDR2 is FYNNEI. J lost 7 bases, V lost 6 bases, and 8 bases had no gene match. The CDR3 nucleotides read TGTGCCAGCAGAGCCGGGACAGTGGTTGAAGCTTTCTTT. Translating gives CASRAGTVVEAFF.

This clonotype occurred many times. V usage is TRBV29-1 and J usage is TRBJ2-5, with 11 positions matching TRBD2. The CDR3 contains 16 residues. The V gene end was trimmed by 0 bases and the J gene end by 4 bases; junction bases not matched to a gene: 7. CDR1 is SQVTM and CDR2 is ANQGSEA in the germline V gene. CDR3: CSVEDRSGTSGETQYF. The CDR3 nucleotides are TGCAGCGTTGAAGATCGAAGCGGGACTAGCGGAGAGACCCAGTACTTC.

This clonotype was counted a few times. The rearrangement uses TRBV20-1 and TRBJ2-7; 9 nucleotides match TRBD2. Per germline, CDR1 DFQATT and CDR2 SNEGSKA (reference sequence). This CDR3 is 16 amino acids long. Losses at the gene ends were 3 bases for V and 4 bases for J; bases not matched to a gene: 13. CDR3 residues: CSARASGALSYYEQYF. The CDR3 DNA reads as TGCAGTGCTAGGGCTAGCGGGGCACTTTCTTATTACGAGCAGTACTTC.

The CDR3 reads CAISETITTSGGAEDTQYF. CDR3 sequence (DNA): TGTGCCATCAGTGAGACCATAACTACTAGCGGGGGGGCCGAAGATACGCAGTATTTT. The chain uses TRBV10-3 and TRBJ2-3; 13 nucleotides match TRBD2. V gave up 2 bases and J gave up 5 bases; unmatched junction bases: 13. Germline assignment: CDR1 ENHRY and CDR2 SYGVKD. The CDR3 has 19 amino acids.

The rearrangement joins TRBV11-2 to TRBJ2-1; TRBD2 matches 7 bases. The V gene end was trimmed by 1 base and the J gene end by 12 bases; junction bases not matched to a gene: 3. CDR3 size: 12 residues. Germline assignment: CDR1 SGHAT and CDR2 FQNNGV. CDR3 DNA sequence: TGTGCCAGCAGCTTAGGGCCGGGAGGGCAGTTCTTC. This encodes CASSLGPGGQFF.

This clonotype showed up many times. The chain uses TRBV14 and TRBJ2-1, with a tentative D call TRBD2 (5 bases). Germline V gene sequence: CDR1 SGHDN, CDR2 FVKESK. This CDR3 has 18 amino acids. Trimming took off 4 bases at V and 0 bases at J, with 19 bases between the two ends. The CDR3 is CASSPKSGLPGSYNEQFF. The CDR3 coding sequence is TGTGCCAGCAGCCCAAAGTCAGGACTTCCGGGCTCCTACAATGAGCAGTTCTTC.

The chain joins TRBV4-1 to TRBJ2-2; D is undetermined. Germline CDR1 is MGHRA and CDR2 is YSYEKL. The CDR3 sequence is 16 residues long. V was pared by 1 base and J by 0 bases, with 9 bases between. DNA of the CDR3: TGCGCCAGCAGCCAAGTCCCTGCACCGAACACCGGGGAGCTGTTTTTT. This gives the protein CASSQVPAPNTGELFF.

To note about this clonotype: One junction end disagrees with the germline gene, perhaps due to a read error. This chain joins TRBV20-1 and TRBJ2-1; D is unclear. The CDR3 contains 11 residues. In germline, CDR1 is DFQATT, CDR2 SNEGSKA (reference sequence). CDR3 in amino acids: CSAFSNNEQFF. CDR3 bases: TGCAGTGCTTTCTCCAACAATGAGCAGTTCTTC.

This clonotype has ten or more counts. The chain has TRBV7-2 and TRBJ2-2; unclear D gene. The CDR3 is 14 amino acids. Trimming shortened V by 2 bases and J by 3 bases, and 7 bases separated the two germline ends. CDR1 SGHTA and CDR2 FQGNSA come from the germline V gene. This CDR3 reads CASSLQLYTGELFF. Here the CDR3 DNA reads TGTGCCAGCAGCTTACAGCTCTACACCGGGGAGCTGTTTTTT. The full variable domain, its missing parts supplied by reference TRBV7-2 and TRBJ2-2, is GAGVSQSPSNKVTEKGKDVELRCDPISGHTALYWYRQSLGQGLEFLIYFQGNSAPDKSGLPSDRFSAERTGGSVSTLTIQRTQQEDSAVYLCASSLQLYTGELFFGEGSRLTVL.